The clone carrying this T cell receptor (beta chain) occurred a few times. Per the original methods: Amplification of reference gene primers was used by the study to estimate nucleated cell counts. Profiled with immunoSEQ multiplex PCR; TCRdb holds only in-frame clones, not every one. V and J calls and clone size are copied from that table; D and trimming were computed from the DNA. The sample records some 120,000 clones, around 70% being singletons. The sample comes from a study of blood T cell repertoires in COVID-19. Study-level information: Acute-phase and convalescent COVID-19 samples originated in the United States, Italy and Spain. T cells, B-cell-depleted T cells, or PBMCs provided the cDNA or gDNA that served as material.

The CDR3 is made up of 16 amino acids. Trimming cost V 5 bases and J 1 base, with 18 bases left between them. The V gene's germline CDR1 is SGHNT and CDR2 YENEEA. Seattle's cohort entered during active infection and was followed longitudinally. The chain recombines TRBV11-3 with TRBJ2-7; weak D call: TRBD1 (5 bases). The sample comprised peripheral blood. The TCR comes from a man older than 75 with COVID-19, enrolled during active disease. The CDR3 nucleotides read TGTGCCAGCAGCGACAGACTCCGCCTCAGTTCCTACGAGCAGTACTTC. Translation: CASSDRLRLSSYEQYF.